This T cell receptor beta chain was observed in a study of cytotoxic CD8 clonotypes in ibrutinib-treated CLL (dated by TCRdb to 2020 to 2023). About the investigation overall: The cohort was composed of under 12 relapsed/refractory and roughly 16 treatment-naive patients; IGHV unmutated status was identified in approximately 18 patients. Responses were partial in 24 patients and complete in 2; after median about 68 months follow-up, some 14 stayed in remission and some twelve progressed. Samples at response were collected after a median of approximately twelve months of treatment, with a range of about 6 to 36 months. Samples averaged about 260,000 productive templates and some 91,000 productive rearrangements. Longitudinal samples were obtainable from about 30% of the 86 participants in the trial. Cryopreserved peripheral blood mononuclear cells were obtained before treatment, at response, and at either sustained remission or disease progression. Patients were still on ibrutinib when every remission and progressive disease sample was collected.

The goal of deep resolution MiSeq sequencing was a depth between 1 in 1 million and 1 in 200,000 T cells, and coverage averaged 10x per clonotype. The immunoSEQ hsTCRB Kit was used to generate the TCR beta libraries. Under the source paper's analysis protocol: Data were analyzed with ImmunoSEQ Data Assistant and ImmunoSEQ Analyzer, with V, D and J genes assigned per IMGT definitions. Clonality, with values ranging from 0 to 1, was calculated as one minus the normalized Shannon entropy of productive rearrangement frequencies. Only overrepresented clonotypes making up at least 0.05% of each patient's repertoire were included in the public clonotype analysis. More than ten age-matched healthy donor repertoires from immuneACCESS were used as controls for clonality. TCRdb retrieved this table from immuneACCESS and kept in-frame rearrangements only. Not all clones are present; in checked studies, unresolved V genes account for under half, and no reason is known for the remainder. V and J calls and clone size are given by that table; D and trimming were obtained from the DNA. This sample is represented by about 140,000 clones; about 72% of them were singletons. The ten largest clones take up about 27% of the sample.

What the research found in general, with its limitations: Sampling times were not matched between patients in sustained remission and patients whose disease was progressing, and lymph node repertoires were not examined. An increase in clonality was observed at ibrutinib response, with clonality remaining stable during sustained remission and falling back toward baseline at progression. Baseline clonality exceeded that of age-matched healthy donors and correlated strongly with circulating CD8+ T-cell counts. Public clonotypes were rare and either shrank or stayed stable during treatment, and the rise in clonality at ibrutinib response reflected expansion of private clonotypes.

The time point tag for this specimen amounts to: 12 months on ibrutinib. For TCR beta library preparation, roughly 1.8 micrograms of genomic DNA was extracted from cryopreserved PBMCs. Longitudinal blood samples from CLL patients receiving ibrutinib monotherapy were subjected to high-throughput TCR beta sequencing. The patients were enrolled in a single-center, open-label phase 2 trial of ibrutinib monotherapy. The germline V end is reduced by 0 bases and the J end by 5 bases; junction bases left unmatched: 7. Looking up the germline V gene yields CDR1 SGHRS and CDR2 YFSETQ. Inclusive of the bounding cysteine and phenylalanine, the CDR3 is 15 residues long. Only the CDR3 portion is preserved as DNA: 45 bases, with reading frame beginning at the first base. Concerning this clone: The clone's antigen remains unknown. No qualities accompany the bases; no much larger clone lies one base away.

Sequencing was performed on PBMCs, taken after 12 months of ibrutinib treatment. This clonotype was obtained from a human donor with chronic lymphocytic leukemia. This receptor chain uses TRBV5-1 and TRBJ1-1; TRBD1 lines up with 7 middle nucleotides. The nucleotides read TGCGCCAGCAGCTTGGCGCAGGGGGGACAGACTGAAGCTTTCTTT. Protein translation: CASSLAQGGQTEAFF.